These T cell receptor beta chains were read from a single sample in a study of human T cells and chemical hapten exposure. TCRdb reprocessed the RACE reads via MiXCR and lists one record per CDR3 protein. The sample consists of around 300,000 distinct CDR3 sequences, under 8% of them appearing once. The source material was whole blood, sampled in connection with sensitization to the hapten diphenylcyclopropenone (DPC). The receptor set was obtained from a woman aged 18-29 years with alopecia areata. Some clones in this sample may be carry-over from other donors' samples. Each CDR3 is given with its conserved first and last residue. D genes are given only for firm matches. Rows may omit the clone size; those that give it use once, few, many or a size class.

clone_size	cdr3_length	j_call	d_call	v_call	cdr3_nt	cdr3_aa
many	14	TRBJ2-7	TRBD1	TRBV6-5	TGTGCCAGCAGTCGGACAGGGGGAACCTACGAGCAGTACTTC	CASSRTGGTYEQYF
few	14	TRBJ2-7	TRBD1	TRBV5-1	TGCGCCAGCAGCTTGGAGGGGACAGGCTACGAGCAGTACTTC	CASSLEGTGYEQYF
many	15	TRBJ1-6	TRBD1	TRBV5-1	TGCGCCAGCAGCTTGGCCGGACAGGGCTCCTCACCCCTCCACTTT	CASSLAGQGSSPLHF
few	15	TRBJ2-3	TRBD2	TRBV4-1	TGCGCCAGCAGCCAACTAGCGGAGAGCACAGATACGCAGTATTTT	CASSQLAESTDTQYF
.	14	TRBJ1-1	.	TRBV7-2	TGTGCCAGCAGCTCGCCGGACCACGGCACTGAAGCTTTCTTT	CASSSPDHGTEAFF
few	15	TRBJ2-1	TRBD2	TRBV5-4	TGTGCCAGCAGCCTTGACGGACTAGCGGAAAATGAGCAGTTCTTC	CASSLDGLAENEQFF
many	12	TRBJ1-5	.	TRBV20-1	TGCAGTGCAGACACTCCAGGGGAACTCCAGCATTTT	CSADTPGELQHF
.	17	TRBJ1-6	.	TRBV6-5	TGTGCCAGCAGCCCTAAGGGGCCCCCAAGGCCGAATTCACCCCTCCACTTT	CASSPKGPPRPNSPLHF
many	14	TRBJ2-3	.	TRBV3-1	TGTGCCAGCAGCCCCTCTGGCCGGGCAGATACGCAGTATTTT	CASSPSGRADTQYF
many	13	TRBJ2-3	.	TRBV15	TGTGCCACCAGCGAGGGGACGGCCAAGACGCAGTATTTT	CATSEGTAKTQYF
few	13	TRBJ1-5	.	TRBV29-1	TGCAGCGTTGGAAAAGGGGGTAAACAGCCCCAGCATTTT	CSVGKGGKQPQHF
.	13	TRBJ1-2	.	TRBV9	TGTGCCAGCAGCGTAAGGATTAACTATGGCTACACCTTC	CASSVRINYGYTF
.	14	TRBJ1-1	.	TRBV7-6	TGTGCCAGCAGCTTCTTAGGATTGAACACTGAAGCTTTCTTT	CASSFLGLNTEAFF
.	12	TRBJ2-3	.	TRBV5-1	TGCGCCAGCAGCAACGGCGCGGATACGCAGTATTTT	CASSNGADTQYF
.	16	TRBJ1-6	.	TRBV6-5	TGTGCCAGCAGTTATTCCCTCAGGGCAGGCGGATCACCCCTCCACTTT	CASSYSLRAGGSPLHF
.	15	TRBJ2-3	TRBD1	TRBV27	TGTGCCAGCACAGGGACAGGGATCAGCACAGATACGCAGTATTTT	CASTGTGISTDTQYF
few	10	TRBJ2-3	.	TRBV7-9	TGTGCCCCCTTTGCCGATACGCAGTATTTT	CAPFADTQYF
.	15	TRBJ1-2	.	TRBV5-5	TGTGCCAGCACTTTCCAGGAGGTCAGCGTCTATGGCTACACCTTC	CASTFQEVSVYGYTF
.	13	TRBJ1-2	.	TRBV24-1	TGTGCCACCAGTGATAATAGGAGGAATGGCTACACCTTC	CATSDNRRNGYTF
few	13	TRBJ2-3	.	TRBV20-1	TGCAGTGCTAGCAGGGCAAGCACAGATACGCAGTATTTT	CSASRASTDTQYF
.	11	TRBJ1-1	.	TRBV24-1	TGTGCCAGCCCGTGGCGAGATGAAGCTTTCTTT	CASPWRDEAFF
few	17	TRBJ2-1	TRBD2	TRBV3-1	TGTGCCAGCAGCCCTTTGGAGCGGGGGGGGCGAAGAGCGGAGCAGTTCTTC	CASSPLERGGRRAEQFF
few	14	TRBJ1-5	.	TRBV7-2	TGTGCCAGCAGCTTATCCCAGGCGAACCAGGCCCAGCATTTT	CASSLSQANQAQHF
.	16	TRBJ2-2	.	TRBV4-1	TGCGCCAGCAGCCAAGTTCGGGGTGCCCACACCGGGGAGCTGTTTTTT	CASSQVRGAHTGELFF
many	15	TRBJ2-5	TRBD2	TRBV12-3/TRBV12-4	TGTGCCAGTAGACTAGCGGGGGTAAGGGGGGAGACCCAGTACTTC	CASRLAGVRGETQYF
.	15	TRBJ2-7	TRBD2	TRBV18	TGTGCCAGCTCAGAACCTAGCGGGGGTTTCTGCGAGCAGTACTTC	CASSEPSGGFCEQYF
.	15	TRBJ2-7	TRBD1	TRBV15	TGTGCCACCAGCAGACCGCGACAGGGGACCTACGAGCAGTACTTC	CATSRPRQGTYEQYF
few	14	TRBJ1-2	.	TRBV6-4	TGTGCCAGCAGTGCTCAATCCGACGGGGCTGGCTACACCTTC	CASSAQSDGAGYTF
.	14	TRBJ2-3	.	TRBV4-1	TGCGCCAGCACAAGAAACCAGGATATGGATACGCAGTATTTT	CASTRNQDMDTQYF
.	13	TRBJ2-5	.	TRBV10-3	TGTGCCATCGCGGCTAGTCCTCAAGAGACCCAGTACTTC	CAIAASPQETQYF